This paragraph covers one TCR beta chain sequence. The same CDR3 can be traced to other DNA sequences in this sample. Assay: immunoSEQ multiplex PCR; the TCRdb copy retains only in-frame clones and omits some. The sample carries around 2,100,000 clones, about 94% recorded once. Naive CD8 cells, CD45RO-negative and positively selected for CCR7, excluded terminally differentiated effector memory CD45RA+ cells. The study drew all its donors from Caucasian adults living in Nashville, Tennessee. The data derive from a study of shared clonotypes between healthy human individuals. V lost 3 bases and J lost 2, with 11 bases in between. CDR3 length: 14 residues. Germline assignment: CDR1 MDHEN and CDR2 SYDVKM.

The source of this sequence is a man younger than 30 in good health. V and J are TRBV28 and TRBJ2-7; no firm D call. Sequenced input: naive CD8+ T cells sorted from blood. CDR3 region: CASSFRGPTYEQYF. CDR3 nucleotides: TGTGCCAGCAGTTTTCGTGGTCCCACCTACGAGCAGTACTTC. The entire variable domain, with the rest obtained from reference TRBV28 and TRBJ2-7, is as follows: DVKVTQSSRYLVKRTGEKVFLECVQDMDHENMFWYRQDPGLGLRLIYFSYDVKMKEKGDIPEGYSVSREKKERFSLILESASTNQTSMYLCASSFRGPTYEQYFGPGTRLTVT.